This T cell receptor beta chain is drawn from a study of blood T cell repertoires in COVID-19. Study-wide background: Researchers got acute and convalescent COVID-19 samples from the United States, Italy and Spain. T cells, B-cell-depleted T cells, or PBMCs supplied cDNA or gDNA.

As handled by the study authors: Amplification of reference gene primers was used by the study to estimate nucleated cell counts. Assay used: immunoSEQ multiplex PCR; TCRdb lists only in-frame clones, some missing. Clone size and the V and J calls come from that table; the DNA yielded D and trimming. The profile shows some 220,000 clones, roughly 84% of them singletons. The ends lost 5 bases at V and 3 bases at J; junction bases unmatched: 6. The length of the CDR3 is 15 residues. Per the germline V gene, CDR1 is SGHTA and CDR2 is FQGNSA. The chain carries TRBV7-2 and TRBJ2-1, with 8 nucleotides matching TRBD2. The clonotype was recovered from a man in his fifties or sixties with active or convalescent COVID-19. The sequencing input was peripheral blood. The CDR3 region is CASSAWTSNYNEQFF. For the CDR3, the DNA is TGTGCCAGCAGCGCCTGGACTAGCAACTACAATGAGCAGTTCTTC.